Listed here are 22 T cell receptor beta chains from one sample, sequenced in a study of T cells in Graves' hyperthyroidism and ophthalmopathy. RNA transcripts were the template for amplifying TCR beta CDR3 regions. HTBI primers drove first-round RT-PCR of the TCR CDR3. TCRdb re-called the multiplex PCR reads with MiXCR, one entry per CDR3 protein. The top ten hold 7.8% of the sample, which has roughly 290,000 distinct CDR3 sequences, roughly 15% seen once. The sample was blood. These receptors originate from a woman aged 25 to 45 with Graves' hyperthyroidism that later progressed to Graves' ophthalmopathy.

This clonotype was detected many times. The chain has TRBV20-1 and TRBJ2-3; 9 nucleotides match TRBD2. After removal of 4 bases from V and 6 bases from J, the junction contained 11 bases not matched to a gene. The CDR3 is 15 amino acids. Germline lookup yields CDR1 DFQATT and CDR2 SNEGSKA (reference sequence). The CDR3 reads CSAIEAGGPWDTQYF. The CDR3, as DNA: TGCAGTGCTATAGAGGCGGGAGGGCCTTGGGATACGCAGTATTTT.

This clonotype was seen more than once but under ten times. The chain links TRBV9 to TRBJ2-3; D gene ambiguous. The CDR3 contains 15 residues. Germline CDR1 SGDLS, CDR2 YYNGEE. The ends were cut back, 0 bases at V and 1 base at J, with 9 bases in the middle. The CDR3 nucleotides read TGTGCCAGCAGCGTAGAGGCGACTCGCACAGATACGCAGTATTTT. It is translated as CASSVEATRTDTQYF.

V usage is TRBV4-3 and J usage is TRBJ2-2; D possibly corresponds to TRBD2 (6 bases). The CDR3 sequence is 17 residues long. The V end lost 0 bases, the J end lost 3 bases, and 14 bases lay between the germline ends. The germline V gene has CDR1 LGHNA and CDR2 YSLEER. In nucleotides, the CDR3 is TGCGCCAGCAGCCAAGACGGCCTAGCGAGCTACACCGGGGAGCTGTTTTTT. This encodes CASSQDGLASYTGELFF.

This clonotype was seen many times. This CDR3 reads CASKRQGASNYGYTF. The CDR3 nucleotides are TGTGCCAGCAAGAGGCAGGGAGCCTCTAACTATGGCTACACCTTC. The rearrangement uses TRBV2 and TRBJ1-2; a possible D gene is TRBD1 (5 bases). The V gene's germline CDR1 is SNHLY and CDR2 FYNNEI. Trimming pared 7 bases from V and 0 bases from J, leaving 15 bases between. The CDR3 covers 15 residues.

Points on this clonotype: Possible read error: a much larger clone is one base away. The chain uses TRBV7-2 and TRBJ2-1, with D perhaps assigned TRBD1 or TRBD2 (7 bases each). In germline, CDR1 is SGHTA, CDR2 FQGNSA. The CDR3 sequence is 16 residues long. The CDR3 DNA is TGTGCCAGCAGCTTAGATTCCTCCAGGGGGGGCAATGAGCAGTCCTTC. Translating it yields CASSLDSSRGGNEQSF.

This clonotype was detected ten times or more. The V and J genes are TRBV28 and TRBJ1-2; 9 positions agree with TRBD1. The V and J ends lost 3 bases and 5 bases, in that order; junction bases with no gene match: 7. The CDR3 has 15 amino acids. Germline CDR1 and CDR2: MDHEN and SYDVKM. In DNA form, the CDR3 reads TGTGCCAGCAGTTTGGGACAGGGAGGGGGGTATGGCTACACCTTC. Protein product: CASSLGQGGGYGYTF.

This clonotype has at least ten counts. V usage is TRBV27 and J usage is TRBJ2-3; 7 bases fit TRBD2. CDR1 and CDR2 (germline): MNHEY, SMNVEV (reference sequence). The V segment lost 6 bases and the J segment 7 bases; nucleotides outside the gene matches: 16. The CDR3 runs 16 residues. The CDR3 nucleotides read TGTGCCAGCAGAGCCAGTGGGAGGGGCCTCCCCAATACGCAGTATTTT. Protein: CASRASGRGLPNTQYF.

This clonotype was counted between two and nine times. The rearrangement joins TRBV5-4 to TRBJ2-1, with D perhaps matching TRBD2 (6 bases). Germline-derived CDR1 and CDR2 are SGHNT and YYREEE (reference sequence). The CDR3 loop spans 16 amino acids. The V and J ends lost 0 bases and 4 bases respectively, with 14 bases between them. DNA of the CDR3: TGTGCCAGCAGCTTGGGGTTTGCGGGAACATACAATGAGCAGTTCTTC. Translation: CASSLGFAGTYNEQFF.

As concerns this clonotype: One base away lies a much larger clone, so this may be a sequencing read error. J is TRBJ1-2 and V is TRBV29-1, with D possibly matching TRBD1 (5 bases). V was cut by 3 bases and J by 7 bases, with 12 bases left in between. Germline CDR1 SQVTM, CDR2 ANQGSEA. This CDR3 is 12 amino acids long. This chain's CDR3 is CSVDSGCVGYTF. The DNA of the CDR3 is TGCAGCGTTGATTCAGGGTGCGTTGGCTACACCTTC.

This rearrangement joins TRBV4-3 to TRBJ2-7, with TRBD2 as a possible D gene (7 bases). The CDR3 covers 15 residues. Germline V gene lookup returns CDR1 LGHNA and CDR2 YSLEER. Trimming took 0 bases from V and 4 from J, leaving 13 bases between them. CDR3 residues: CASSQDGGGRYEQYF. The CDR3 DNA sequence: TGCGCCAGCAGCCAAGATGGGGGGGGCAGGTACGAGCAGTACTTC.

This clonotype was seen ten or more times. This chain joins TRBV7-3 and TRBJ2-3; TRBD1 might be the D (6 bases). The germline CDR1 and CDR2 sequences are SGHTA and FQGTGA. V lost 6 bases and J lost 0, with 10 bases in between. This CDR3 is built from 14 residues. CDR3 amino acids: CASSLDSSTDTQYF. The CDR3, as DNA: TGTGCCAGCAGTTTGGACAGCAGCACAGATACGCAGTATTTT.

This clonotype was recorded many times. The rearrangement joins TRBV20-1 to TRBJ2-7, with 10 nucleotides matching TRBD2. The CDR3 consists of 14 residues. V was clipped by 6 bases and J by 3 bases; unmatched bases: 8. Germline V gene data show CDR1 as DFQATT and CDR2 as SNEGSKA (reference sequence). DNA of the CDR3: TGCAGTGCCAATCCTAGCGGGAGTATCTACGAGCAGTACTTC. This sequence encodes CSANPSGSIYEQYF.

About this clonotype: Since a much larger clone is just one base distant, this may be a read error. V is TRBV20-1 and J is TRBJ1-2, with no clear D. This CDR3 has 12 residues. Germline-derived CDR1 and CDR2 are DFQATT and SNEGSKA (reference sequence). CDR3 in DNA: TGCAGTGCTAGACTTGGTTTGGATGGCTACGCCTTC. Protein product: CSARLGLDGYAF.

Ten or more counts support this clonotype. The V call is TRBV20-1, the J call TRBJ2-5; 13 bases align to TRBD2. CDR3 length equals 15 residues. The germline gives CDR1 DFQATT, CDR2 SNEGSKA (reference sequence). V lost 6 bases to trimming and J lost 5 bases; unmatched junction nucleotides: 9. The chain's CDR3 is CSAGTGLAGDETQYF. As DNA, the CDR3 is TGCAGTGCGGGGACTGGACTAGCGGGAGATGAGACCCAGTACTTC.

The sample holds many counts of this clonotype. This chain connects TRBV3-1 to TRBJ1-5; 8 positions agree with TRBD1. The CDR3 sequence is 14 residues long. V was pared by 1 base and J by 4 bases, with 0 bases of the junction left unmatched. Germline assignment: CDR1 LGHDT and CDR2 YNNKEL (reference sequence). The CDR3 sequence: CASSQGTGNQPQHF. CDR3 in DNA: TGTGCCAGCAGCCAAGGGACAGGGAATCAGCCCCAGCATTTT.

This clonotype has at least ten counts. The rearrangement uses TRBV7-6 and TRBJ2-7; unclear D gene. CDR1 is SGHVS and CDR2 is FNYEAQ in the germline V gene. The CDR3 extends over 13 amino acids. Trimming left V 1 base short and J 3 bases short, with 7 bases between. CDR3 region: CASSLETDYEQYF. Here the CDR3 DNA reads TGTGCCAGCAGCTTAGAAACCGACTACGAGCAGTACTTC.

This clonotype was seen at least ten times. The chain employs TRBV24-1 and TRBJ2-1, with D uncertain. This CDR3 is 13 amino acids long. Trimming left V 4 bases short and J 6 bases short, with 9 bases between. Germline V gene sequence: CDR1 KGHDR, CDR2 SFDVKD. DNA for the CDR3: TGTGCCACCAGTGAATCCAGCCGCAATGAGCAGTTCTTC. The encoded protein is CATSESSRNEQFF.

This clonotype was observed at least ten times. CDR3 residues: CSATTSGYEQYF. The CDR3, as DNA: TGCAGTGCCACCACTAGCGGCTACGAGCAGTACTTC. V and J are TRBV20-1 and TRBJ2-7; TRBD2 aligns across 8 bases. V lost 6 bases and J lost 3; bases outside the gene matches: 4. CDR1 DFQATT and CDR2 SNEGSKA come from the germline V gene (reference sequence). This CDR3 has 12 amino acids.

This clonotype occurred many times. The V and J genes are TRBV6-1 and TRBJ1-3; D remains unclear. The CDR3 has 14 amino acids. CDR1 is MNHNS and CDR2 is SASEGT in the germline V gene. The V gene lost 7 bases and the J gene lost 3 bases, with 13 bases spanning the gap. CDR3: CASKEVAFGNTIYF. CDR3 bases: TGTGCCAGCAAGGAGGTAGCCTTTGGAAACACCATATATTTT.

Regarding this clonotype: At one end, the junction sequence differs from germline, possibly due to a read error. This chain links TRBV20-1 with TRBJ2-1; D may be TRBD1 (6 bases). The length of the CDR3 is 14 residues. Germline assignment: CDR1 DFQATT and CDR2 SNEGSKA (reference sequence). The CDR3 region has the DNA TGCAGTGCTAGCAGACAGGACCCGTTTGGAGAGCAGTGCTTC. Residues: CSASRQDPFGEQCF.

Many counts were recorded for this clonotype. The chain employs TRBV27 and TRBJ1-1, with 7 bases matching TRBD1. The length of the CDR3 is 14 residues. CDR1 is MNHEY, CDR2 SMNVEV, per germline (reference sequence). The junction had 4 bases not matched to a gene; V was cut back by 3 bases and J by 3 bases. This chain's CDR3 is CASSFGRGYTEAFF. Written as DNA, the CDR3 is TGTGCCAGCAGTTTCGGCAGGGGGTACACTGAAGCTTTCTTT.

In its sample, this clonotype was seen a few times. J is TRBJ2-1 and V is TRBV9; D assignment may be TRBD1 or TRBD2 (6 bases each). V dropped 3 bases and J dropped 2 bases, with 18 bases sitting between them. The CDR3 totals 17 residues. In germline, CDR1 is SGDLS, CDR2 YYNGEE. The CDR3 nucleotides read TGTGCCAGCAGCGGGGGGGCAGGGGACGTGACCTACAATGAGCAGTTCTTC. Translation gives CASSGGAGDVTYNEQFF.